This TCR beta chain appears in the sequencing data of a study of siplizumab effects on memory and regulatory T cells. General study findings and limits: Naive T cells seemed more diverse than memory cells; they also seemed major alloresponse contributors. Mappable alloreactive CD4+ clones were on average around 67% Treg-derived with siplizumab, about 26% in controls. Proof of suppressive function in proliferating Tregs from siplizumab cultures was not established.

The germline CDR1 and CDR2 sequences are MNHEY and SMNVEV (reference sequence). The CDR3 runs 16 residues. V lost 3 bases to trimming and J lost 10 bases; unmatched junction nucleotides: 12. To note about this clone: Its antigen is not identified.

Sequencing used immunoSEQ multiplex PCR; TCRdb keeps in-frame clones, though not all of them. The profile covers about 120,000 clones, with 80% to 95% appearing a single time and 1% to 1.5% taken by the ten largest. V gene TRBV27 combines with J gene TRBJ1-6; 7 bases map to TRBD1. This TCR was recovered from a human donor in good health. The sequencing input was CD4+ T cells sorted from blood. This CDR3 is CASSFSPKDRNSPLHF. The CDR3 DNA is TGTGCCAGCAGTTTTTCCCCTAAGGACAGGAACTCACCCCTCCACTTT.